This T cell receptor (beta chain) was profiled in a study of spatial heterogeneity in lung cancer. Overall study: A unique TCR and UMI combination showed up more than ten times in raw reads, on average.

Documented time point: sample taken at primary tumor resection. MiXCR, run by TCRdb on the 5' RACE reads, gives a single entry per CDR3 protein. This table has some 7,000 distinct CDR3 sequences, around 6.7% appearing once. CDR3 length: 13 amino acids. Germline V gives CDR1 MGHDK, CDR2 SYGVNS. The V gene lost 8 bases and the J gene lost 6 bases, with 14 bases spanning the gap. The sample was PBMCs, taken at surgery. This clonotype was obtained from a male donor with early-stage non-small cell lung cancer. This sequence joins TRBV25-1 and TRBJ1-5, with D perhaps TRBD1 (6 bases). CDR3 DNA sequence: TGTGCCAGCCGGGGGCAGGGCGCTCAGCCCCAGCATTTT. It specifies CASRGQGAQPQHF.